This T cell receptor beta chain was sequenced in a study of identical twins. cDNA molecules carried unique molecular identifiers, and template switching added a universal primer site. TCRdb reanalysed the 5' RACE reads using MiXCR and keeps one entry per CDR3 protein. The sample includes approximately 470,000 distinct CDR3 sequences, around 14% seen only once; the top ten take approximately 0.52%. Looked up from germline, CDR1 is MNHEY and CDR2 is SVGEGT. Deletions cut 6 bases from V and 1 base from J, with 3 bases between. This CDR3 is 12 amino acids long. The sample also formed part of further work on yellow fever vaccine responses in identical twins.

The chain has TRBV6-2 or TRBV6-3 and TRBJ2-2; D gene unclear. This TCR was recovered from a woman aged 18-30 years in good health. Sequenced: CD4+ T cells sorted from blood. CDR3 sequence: CASSKNTGELFF. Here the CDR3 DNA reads TGTGCCAGCAGCAAGAACACCGGGGAGCTGTTTTTT.